This T cell receptor beta chain was documented in a study of graft-versus-host responses after intestinal transplantation. Study information: Every recipient had anti-thymocyte globulin induction and roughly three years of tacrolimus plus steroids.

Only in-frame clones appear in the TCRdb table, and some are missing; sequencing was by immunoSEQ multiplex PCR. The repertoire has tens of thousands of clones, 85% to 90% of them found once; the top ten carry around 0.1%. The CDR3 length is 16 residues. Germline-derived CDR1 and CDR2 are SEHNR and FQNEAQ (reference sequence). V was shortened by 5 bases and J by 1 base, with 14 bases between the two germline ends. Study observations and caveats: An association linked early post-transplant HvG declines with peak circulating GvH clone levels. Recipient marrow contained GvH clones, some of which appeared first in ileum or blood.

To note about this clone: Its antigen remains unidentified.

The sequence was collected from a human donor who received an intestinal transplant. The sequenced sample was unstimulated CD4+ T cells sorted from spleen or lymph node cells, obtained before intestinal transplant. The chain combines TRBV7-9 with TRBJ2-2; no clear D. The CDR3 nucleotides are TGTGCCAGCAGCCCGGGTGTAGGTGGGAACACCGGGGAGCTGTTTTTT. It yields the protein CASSPGVGGNTGELFF.